The 27 T cell receptor beta chains given below trace back to one sample, sequenced in a study of shared clonotypes between healthy human individuals. Repertoires were generated with immunoSEQ multiplex PCR, while TCRdb's copy carries only in-frame clones and drops some. The table has some 2,100,000 clones, approximately 94% seen once; the top ten hold 1.5% to 2%. CD45RO-negative cells were positively selected for CCR7, leaving out terminally differentiated effector memory CD45RA+ cells. Sequencing was performed on naive CD8+ T cells from PBMCs. All receptors come from a man between 18 and 29 years old in good health. Some clones in this sample may be carry-over from other donors' samples.

DNA of the CDR3: TGCAGCGTTGTTTTTGTGGGTTTGGAACAGTACTTC. This encodes CSVVFVGLEQYF. The rearrangement links TRBV29-1 to TRBJ2-7; D is unclear. Looked up from germline, CDR1 is SQVTM and CDR2 is ANQGSEA. The CDR3 has 12 residues. V lost 4 bases to trimming and J lost 10 bases, with 17 bases between them.

A remark on this clone: The identical CDR3 is also encoded by other nucleotide sequences in the sample. The V and J genes are TRBV6-5 and TRBJ1-1, with unresolved D. Germline-derived CDR1 and CDR2 are MNHEY and SVGAGI. This CDR3 has 12 residues. Trimming stripped 2 bases from V and 6 bases from J, with 7 bases between. The CDR3 protein is CASSYTGSEAFF. CDR3 DNA sequence: TGTGCCAGCAGTTACACGGGGTCTGAAGCTTTCTTT.

The J gene is TRBJ1-1, the V gene TRBV9; D is possibly TRBD1 (5 bases). The CDR3 is 15 residues long. The V end was cut by 4 bases, the J end by 5 bases, with 18 bases between. The germline CDR1 and CDR2 sequences are SGDLS and YYNGEE. The CDR3 loop reads CASSPYGGRRTEAFF. As DNA, the CDR3 is TGTGCCAGCAGCCCCTATGGGGGAAGGAGGACTGAAGCTTTCTTT.

The V gene is TRBV27, the J gene TRBJ2-7, with D perhaps assigned TRBD1 or TRBD2 (5 bases each). CDR3 length: 13 residues. V dropped 2 bases and J dropped 5 bases, with 10 bases sitting between them. In germline, CDR1 is MNHEY, CDR2 SMNVEV (reference sequence). Here the CDR3 DNA reads TGTGCCAGCAGTTTAGAGGGGTTCCACGAGCAGTACTTC. This gives the protein CASSLEGFHEQYF.

The chain links TRBV4-3 to TRBJ2-3; 13 bases are shared with TRBD2. The CDR3 is made up of 16 amino acids. Germline V gene sequence: CDR1 LGHNA, CDR2 YSLEER. Trimming at V came to 2 bases and at J to 5 bases, leaving 4 bases not matched to a gene. CDR3 in DNA: TGCGCCAGCAGCCAAACTAGCGGGAGGGCCGGAGATACGCAGTATTTT. This sequence encodes CASSQTSGRAGDTQYF.

V and J are TRBV28 and TRBJ1-5; no clear D gene. The CDR3 is 13 amino acids. CDR1 is MDHEN and CDR2 is SYDVKM in the germline V gene. The germline V and J ends were trimmed by 10 bases and 0 bases, with 10 bases remaining between them. The CDR3 is CATASGSNQPQHF. CDR3 DNA: TGTGCCACGGCGTCAGGTAGCAATCAGCCCCAGCATTTT.

This chain connects TRBV5-1 to TRBJ1-1; D call uncertain. Germline V gene sequence: CDR1 SGHRS, CDR2 YFSETQ. CDR3 size: 13 residues. Trimming stripped 4 bases from V and 5 bases from J, with 12 bases between. In DNA, the CDR3 is TGCGCCAGCAGCCAAGGGTCGTATACTGAAGCTTTCTTT. The encoded protein is CASSQGSYTEAFF.

V gene TRBV9 combines with J gene TRBJ1-2; 7 bases agree with TRBD1. Germline CDR1 is SGDLS and CDR2 is YYNGEE. Germline trimming cut 4 bases from V and 1 base from J; bases unmatched to any gene: 7. The CDR3 sequence is 15 residues long. In nucleotides, the CDR3 is TGTGCCAGCAGCTCAGGGGACAGACTTAACTATGGCTACACCTTC. This codes for CASSSGDRLNYGYTF.

The chain carries TRBV27 and TRBJ2-2, with D hard to call. V lost 5 bases and J 6 bases, leaving 10 bases between the germline ends. The CDR3 extends over 13 amino acids. Germline loops: CDR1 MNHEY, CDR2 SMNVEV (reference sequence). This CDR3 reads CASSPPGPGELFF. CDR3 in DNA: TGTGCCAGCAGTCCCCCCGGACCCGGGGAGCTGTTTTTT.

This CDR3 is CASSPAPTDYGYTF. The CDR3 nucleotides are TGTGCCAGCAGTCCGGCACCTACAGACTATGGCTACACCTTC. The chain is built from TRBV7-9 and TRBJ1-2; D gene uncertain. V lost 6 bases and J 3 bases, leaving 14 bases between the germline ends. The CDR3 is 14 amino acids. Germline-derived CDR1 and CDR2 are SEHNR and FQNEAQ (reference sequence).

This chain links TRBV7-9 with TRBJ2-3; D unclear. V was cut by 5 bases and J by 4 bases, with 10 bases left in between. Germline V gene sequence: CDR1 SEHNR, CDR2 FQNEAQ (reference sequence). CDR3 length equals 13 residues. The CDR3: CASSKRLADTQYF. The CDR3 nucleotides are TGTGCCAGCAGCAAAAGGTTGGCAGATACGCAGTATTTT.

In the case of this clone: The junction shows a germline mismatch at one end, possibly a read error. J is TRBJ2-1 and V is TRBV27; 11 bases align to TRBD2. The germline CDR1 and CDR2 sequences are MNHEY and SMNVEV (reference sequence). This CDR3 region has 16 residues. CDR3 sequence: CASSLSRLAGYNEQFF. In nucleotides, the CDR3 is TGTGCCAGCAGTCTATCACGACTAGCGGGGTACAATGAGCAGTTCTTC.

Worth noting for this clone: Distinct nucleotide sequences in the sample also encode this CDR3. V and J are TRBV5-1 and TRBJ2-7; D not certain. Germline V CDR1 and CDR2: SGHRS, YFSETQ. The CDR3 is made up of 12 amino acids. Trimming pared 0 bases from V and 4 bases from J, leaving 5 bases between. The CDR3 nucleotides read TGCGCCAGCAGCTTGGAGAGATACGAGCAGTACTTC. Translated: CASSLERYEQYF.

V gene TRBV7-9 combines with J gene TRBJ1-2; TRBD1 agrees at 7 bases. Germline V gives CDR1 SEHNR, CDR2 FQNEAQ (reference sequence). V lost 4 bases and J lost 6; bases outside the gene matches: 23. The CDR3 is made up of 19 amino acids. CDR3 sequence reads: CASSSSSRDSSGGGNGYTF. CDR3 nucleotides: TGTGCCAGCAGCTCGTCCTCCCGGGACAGTTCGGGGGGCGGGAATGGCTACACCTTC.

In its sample, this clone was seen once. The chain recombines TRBV4-1 with TRBJ2-7, with D possibly being TRBD1 (6 bases). CDR3 size: 14 residues. Germline V gene lookup returns CDR1 MGHRA and CDR2 YSYEKL. Trimming cost V 5 bases and J 7 bases, with 18 bases left between them. DNA for the CDR3: TGCGCCAGCAGCAAAGGGGGTTCCGCAGGGGAGCAGTACTTC. Amino acid sequence: CASSKGGSAGEQYF.

This clone is a singleton in its sample. The J gene is TRBJ2-7, the V gene TRBV27; 14 bases map to TRBD2. The J segment lost 5 bases and the V segment lost 2 bases, leaving 8 bases of the junction unmatched. Germline loops: CDR1 MNHEY, CDR2 SMNVEV (reference sequence). The CDR3 totals 17 residues. CDR3: CASSLVGTSGRLDEQYF. In DNA form, the CDR3 reads TGTGCCAGCAGTTTAGTTGGGACTAGCGGGAGACTTGACGAGCAGTACTTC.

The chain has TRBV13 and TRBJ2-3; 12 bases map to TRBD1. CDR3 length: 16 amino acids. CDR1 PRHDT and CDR2 FYEKMQ come from the germline V gene (reference sequence). J was trimmed by 4 bases and V by 5 bases; bases with no gene match: 7. DNA for the CDR3: TGTGCCAGCAGCCGAACCGGGACAGGGGGCGCAGATACGCAGTATTTT. Amino acids: CASSRTGTGGADTQYF.

This chain connects TRBV29-1 to TRBJ1-1; TRBD1 might be the D (5 bases). Looked up from germline, CDR1 is SQVTM and CDR2 is ANQGSEA. The CDR3 has 13 amino acids. Trimming removed 6 bases from V and 4 bases from J, with 15 bases in between. DNA for the CDR3: TGCAGCGTCCCGGGGGGTTATGGCACTGAAGCTTTCTTT. Protein sequence: CSVPGGYGTEAFF. Full variable domain (remainder filled in from reference TRBV29-1 and TRBJ1-1): SAVISQKPSRDICQRGTSLTIQCQVDSQVTMMFWYRQQPGQSLTLIATANQGSEATYESGFVIDKFPISRPNLTFSTLTVSNMSPEDSSIYLCSVPGGYGTEAFFGQGTRLTVV.

This sequence joins TRBV7-9 and TRBJ2-3; 9 positions agree with TRBD1. V lost 2 bases and J lost 6; bases outside the gene matches: 12. CDR3 length: 17 amino acids. CDR1 SEHNR and CDR2 FQNEAQ come from the germline V gene (reference sequence). CDR3 in amino acids: CASSLPPDRGETDTQYF. CDR3 nucleotide sequence: TGTGCCAGCAGCTTACCACCGGACAGGGGCGAGACCGATACGCAGTATTTT.

This clone was found once. This sequence joins TRBV29-1 and TRBJ2-7, with a weak D call TRBD2 (6 bases). CDR1 and CDR2 from the germline V gene are SQVTM and ANQGSEA. The CDR3 extends over 12 amino acids. V lost 4 bases to trimming and J lost 6 bases, with 13 bases between them. CDR3 residues: CSVVAGSGEQYF. The CDR3 DNA is TGCAGCGTTGTTGCGGGATCCGGCGAGCAGTACTTC.

This clone showed up just once. The gene calls are TRBV19 and TRBJ2-5, with 8 bases fitting TRBD2. The V gene's germline CDR1 is LNHDA and CDR2 SQIVND (reference sequence). J lost 5 bases, V lost 7 bases, and 12 bases had no gene match. CDR3 length: 15 amino acids. CDR3 nucleotide sequence: TGTGCCAGTAAGAGGCGGGGGGCGGGATTGGAGACCCAGTACTTC. Amino acids: CASKRRGAGLETQYF. Combining the CDR3 with reference TRBV19 and TRBJ2-5 gives the whole variable domain DGGITQSPKYLFRKEGQNVTLSCEQNLNHDAMYWYRQDPGQGLRLIYYSQIVNDFQKGDIAEGYSVSREKKESFPLTVTSAQKNPTAFYLCASKRRGAGLETQYFGPGTRLLVL.

This chain uses TRBV11-3 with TRBJ2-5; TRBD1 is a possible D gene (5 bases). This CDR3 spans 15 amino acids. Trimming took off 3 bases at V and 1 base at J, with 12 bases between the two ends. Germline V gene data show CDR1 as SGHNT and CDR2 as YENEEA. The chain's CDR3 is CASSFGHQTQETQYF. CDR3 DNA sequence: TGTGCCAGCAGCTTTGGACACCAAACCCAAGAGACCCAGTACTTC.

The rearrangement uses TRBV4-2 and TRBJ1-2; 7 bases are shared with TRBD1. After removal of 0 bases from V and 1 base from J, the junction contained 2 bases not matched to a gene. In germline, CDR1 is LGHNA, CDR2 YNFKEQ. CDR3 length equals 15 residues. In nucleotides, the CDR3 is TGTGCCAGCAGCCAAGAAGGGACAGATAACTATGGCTACACCTTC. Translated, it gives CASSQEGTDNYGYTF.

This chain joins TRBV23-1 and TRBJ2-5, with 9 bases lining up with TRBD1. TRBV23-1 is noted as an ORF with a role that remains uncertain. Trimming removed 7 bases from V and 4 bases from J; junction bases left unmatched: 4. This CDR3 is 13 amino acids long. Here the CDR3 DNA reads TGCGCCAGCACCCCGGGACAGGGAGAGACCCAGTACTTC. It yields the protein CASTPGQGETQYF.

The chain has TRBV5-6 and TRBJ2-3, with 13 positions matching TRBD2. V was clipped by 1 base and J by 0 bases; unmatched bases: 2. Germline V gene lookup returns CDR1 SGHDT and CDR2 YYEEEE. The CDR3 length is 17 residues. As DNA, the CDR3 is TGTGCCAGCAGCTTGCCACTAGCGGGAGGGAGCACAGATACGCAGTATTTT. It specifies CASSLPLAGGSTDTQYF. Full variable domain (outside the CDR3, taken from reference TRBV5-6 and TRBJ2-3): DAGVTQSPTHLIKTRGQQVTLRCSPKSGHDTVSWYQQALGQGPQFIFQYYEEEERQRGNFPDRFSGHQFPNYSSELNVNALLLGDSALYLCASSLPLAGGSTDTQYFGPGTRLTVL.

The J gene is TRBJ1-2, the V gene TRBV29-1, with D possibly being TRBD1 (6 bases). Germline lookup yields CDR1 SQVTM and CDR2 ANQGSEA. V lost 0 bases and J 4 bases, leaving 9 bases between the germline ends. The CDR3 has 13 amino acids. The CDR3 sequence is CSVEDRGSYGYTF. The CDR3 nucleotides are TGCAGCGTTGAAGACAGGGGAAGCTATGGCTACACCTTC.

The rearrangement joins TRBV9 to TRBJ1-2; 8 bases align to TRBD1. V gave up 3 bases and J gave up 0 bases; unmatched junction bases: 4. The CDR3 runs to 15 residues. In germline, CDR1 is SGDLS, CDR2 YYNGEE. CDR3 sequence (DNA): TGTGCCAGCAGCGCGACCAGGGGGCCTAACTATGGCTACACCTTC. Amino acids: CASSATRGPNYGYTF.